This entry lists 17 T cell receptor beta chains sequenced from one sample in a study of patients and donors after allogeneic stem cell transplantation. TCRdb used MiXCR to reprocess the RT-PCR reads, holding one entry per CDR3 protein. The sample has about 110,000 distinct CDR3 sequences, 35% seen once. Sequencing input: blood, either unsorted or a sorted T cell fraction (not recorded which). These receptors originate from a human donor who was either an allogeneic HSCT recipient or a stem cell or donor lymphocyte infusion donor (not recorded which). It is not recorded whose cells these are; they may come from a transplant donor.

This clonotype was seen at least ten times. V usage is TRBV6-6 and J usage is TRBJ1-1; D might be TRBD1 (5 bases). CDR3 length equals 13 residues. Germline CDR1 and CDR2: MNHNY and SVGAGI (reference sequence). Deletions cut 1 base from V and 6 bases from J, with 9 bases between. The CDR3 region has the DNA TGTGCCAGCAGTTACTTGCAGGGTGCTGAAGCTTTCTTT. This encodes CASSYLQGAEAFF.

The chain couples TRBV25-1 to TRBJ1-3, with D tentatively TRBD1 (6 bases). The V end lost 6 bases, the J end lost 1 base, and 10 bases lay between the germline ends. Germline V lookup: CDR1 MGHDK, CDR2 SYGVNS. This CDR3 is 14 amino acids long. CDR3 region: CASRDTGSGNTIYF. Here the CDR3 DNA reads TGTGCCAGCAGGGATACAGGGTCTGGAAACACCATATATTTT. The full variable domain, with the rest looked up from reference TRBV25-1 and TRBJ1-3, is EADIYQTPRYLVIGTGKKITLECSQTMGHDKMYWYQQDPGMELHLIHYSYGVNSTEKGDLSSESTVSRIRTEHFPLTLESARPSHTSQYLCASRDTGSGNTIYFGEGSWLTVV.

The gene calls are TRBV7-2 and TRBJ1-6, with 8 nucleotides matching TRBD1. Looked up from germline, CDR1 is SGHTA and CDR2 is FQGNSA. This CDR3 comprises 19 residues. The junction had 12 bases not matched to a gene; V was cut back by 5 bases and J by 0 bases. Written as DNA, the CDR3 is TGTGCCAGCAGCCCGCTGGGGACAGGCTTTCCCTCCTATAATTCACCCCTCCACTTT. Translated, it gives CASSPLGTGFPSYNSPLHF.

The rearrangement uses TRBV2 and TRBJ2-7; no firm D call. The CDR3 is made up of 14 amino acids. Trimming shortened V by 4 bases and J by 3 bases, and 13 bases separated the two germline ends. Per germline, CDR1 SNHLY and CDR2 FYNNEI. The CDR3 nucleotides read TGTGCCAGCAGTGTTGAGGTATTCTTCTACGAGCAGTACTTC. It encodes CASSVEVFFYEQYF.

The sample holds a few counts of this clonotype. The rearrangement links TRBV12-3 or TRBV12-4 to TRBJ1-2, with a tentative D call TRBD1 (6 bases). Trimming stripped 5 bases from V and 2 bases from J, with 15 bases between. The length of the CDR3 is 15 residues. CDR3 sequence (DNA): TGTGCCAGCAGTCCACAGGGCTTTTTAAACTATGGCTACACCTTC. Translation gives CASSPQGFLNYGYTF.

The chain employs TRBV29-1 and TRBJ2-5, with TRBD2 matching over 8 bases. There are 14 residues in the CDR3. After removal of 6 bases from V and 0 bases from J, the junction contained 6 bases not matched to a gene. Germline-derived CDR1 and CDR2 are SQVTM and ANQGSEA. In DNA form, the CDR3 reads TGCAGCGTGGAACTAGCGGCGTACCAAGAGACCCAGTACTTC. It translates to CSVELAAYQETQYF.

This clonotype was counted a few times. This chain joins TRBV6-2 or TRBV6-3 and TRBJ1-1; D gene uncertain. CDR3 length: 14 amino acids. Per the germline V gene, CDR1 is MNHEY and CDR2 is SVGEGT. Trimming removed 6 bases at V and 0 bases at J, with 11 bases between. The CDR3 protein is CASRRLGMNTEAFF. The CDR3 coding sequence is TGTGCCAGCAGACGACTCGGCATGAACACTGAAGCTTTCTTT.

This chain joins TRBV4-3 and TRBJ1-2; the match to TRBD1 covers 7 bases. The CDR3 runs to 13 residues. J lost 7 bases, V lost 1 base, and 3 bases had no gene match. CDR1 is LGHNA and CDR2 is YSLEER in the germline V gene. The CDR3 region is CASSQAGGIGYTF. For the CDR3, the DNA is TGCGCCAGCAGCCAAGCAGGGGGGATTGGCTACACCTTC.

The rearrangement uses TRBV20-1 and TRBJ1-1, with TRBD1 matching 7 bases. Trimming took 1 base from V and 7 from J; bases not matched to a gene: 12. Germline V gives CDR1 DFQATT, CDR2 SNEGSKA (reference sequence). The CDR3 is made up of 15 amino acids. The chain's CDR3 is CSARVLGRGLSEAFF. CDR3 bases: TGCAGTGCTAGAGTCCTGGGAAGGGGGCTTAGTGAAGCTTTCTTT.

The genes are TRBV28 and TRBJ2-5; TRBD1 or TRBD2 may be the D gene (5 bases each). The V and J ends lost 3 bases and 4 bases respectively, with 12 bases between them. The CDR3 spans 14 residues. Germline assignment: CDR1 MDHEN and CDR2 SYDVKM. CDR3 amino acids: CASSLGPEGETQYF. The DNA for the CDR3 is TGTGCCAGCAGTTTGGGGCCAGAGGGAGAGACCCAGTACTTC. Using reference TRBV28 and TRBJ2-5 for the parts outside the CDR3, the full variable domain is DVKVTQSSRYLVKRTGEKVFLECVQDMDHENMFWYRQDPGLGLRLIYFSYDVKMKEKGDIPEGYSVSREKKERFSLILESASTNQTSMYLCASSLGPEGETQYFGPGTRLLVL.

The CDR3 nucleotides read TGCAGTGCAGTCCGGACTAGCGGGAGTTACGAGCAGTACTTC. Translation gives CSAVRTSGSYEQYF. The genes are TRBV20-1 and TRBJ2-7; 13 bases are shared with TRBD2. Trimming removed 6 bases from V and 4 bases from J; junction bases left unmatched: 6. The CDR3 runs to 14 residues. Per germline, CDR1 DFQATT and CDR2 SNEGSKA (reference sequence).

This clonotype has a handful of counts. The gene calls are TRBV7-8 and TRBJ1-5; D is ambiguous. CDR1 is SGHVS, CDR2 FQNEAQ, per germline. The V and J ends lost 4 bases and 7 bases respectively, with 11 bases between them. This CDR3 comprises 13 residues. The chain's CDR3 is CASSSRHGQPQHF. The CDR3 DNA is TGTGCCAGCAGCTCCAGACACGGCCAGCCCCAGCATTTT.

This clonotype was detected many times. The J gene is TRBJ1-5, the V gene TRBV10-3, with 9 nucleotides matching TRBD1. The CDR3 runs to 14 residues. Germline lookup yields CDR1 ENHRY and CDR2 SYGVKD. V shed 3 bases, J shed 6 bases, and the junction held 3 bases outside the gene matches. This CDR3 is CAISEGTGFQPQHF. CDR3 nucleotide sequence: TGTGCCATCAGTGAAGGGACAGGGTTTCAGCCCCAGCATTTT.

This rearrangement joins TRBV7-2 to TRBJ2-1; D call uncertain. The V gene lost 5 bases and the J gene lost 8 bases, with 10 bases spanning the gap. The germline CDR1 and CDR2 sequences are SGHTA and FQGNSA. The CDR3 extends over 12 amino acids. For the CDR3, the DNA is TGTGCCAGCAGCCCAGTTCGGGATGAGCAGTTCTTC. Its translation: CASSPVRDEQFF.

The rearrangement links TRBV5-6 to TRBJ2-7, with D perhaps TRBD1 (6 bases). Deletions cut 3 bases from V and 7 bases from J, with 14 bases between. Germline values: CDR1 SGHDT, CDR2 YYEEEE. The CDR3 extends over 13 amino acids. In nucleotides, the CDR3 is TGTGCCAGCAGCTACGCAGGGGCGAGTGAGCAGTACTTC. Translation: CASSYAGASEQYF.

The genes are TRBV5-1 and TRBJ2-7; a possible D gene is TRBD1 (5 bases). The V and J ends lost 0 bases and 4 bases respectively, with 14 bases between them. Germline CDR1 and CDR2: SGHRS and YFSETQ. The CDR3 contains 15 residues. CDR3 sequence reads: CASSLVGVRLYEQYF. CDR3 in DNA: TGCGCCAGCAGCTTGGTAGGGGTTCGCCTGTACGAGCAGTACTTC.

The chain combines TRBV18 with TRBJ2-1, with 7 bases lining up with TRBD1. Germline-derived CDR1 and CDR2 are KGHSH and LQKENI. J gave up 5 bases and V 6 bases, and 7 bases lay outside the gene matches. This CDR3 spans 14 amino acids. The CDR3 sequence is CASSRTGQNNEQFF. The CDR3 nucleotides are TGTGCCAGCTCCCGTACGGGACAGAACAATGAGCAGTTCTTC.